Listed below are T cell receptor beta chains from one sample, sequenced in a study of T cells in Graves' hyperthyroidism and ophthalmopathy. A single record per CDR3 protein comes from TCRdb applying MiXCR to the multiplex PCR reads. This table holds about 550,000 distinct CDR3 sequences, 20% to 25% found once. The sample comprised blood. The receptors here all came from a man aged 18 to 29 with Graves' hyperthyroidism. Each CDR3 is given with its conserved first and last residue. The D gene is left open where the match is weak. Part of the rows lack a size; the others show once, few, many or a class for expanded clones.

>TRBV7-6|many|TRBJ1-3|NA
CASSLENLRPGNTIYF
TGTGCCAGCAGCTTAGAAAACCTACGTCCTGGAAACACCATATATTTT
>TRBV5-1|NA|TRBJ2-5|NA
CASSLENEETQYF
TGCGCCAGCAGCTTGGAGAATGAGGAGACCCAGTACTTC
>TRBV5-1|many|TRBJ1-1|NA
CASSFWIGEYTEAFF
TGCGCCAGCAGCTTCTGGATTGGGGAGTACACTGAAGCTTTCTTT
>TRBV27|many|TRBJ1-1|NA
CASSFLAGRDTEAFF
TGTGCCAGCAGTTTTCTGGCAGGGCGGGACACTGAAGCTTTCTTT
>TRBV11-3|few|TRBJ2-5|TRBD2
CASSLTAGRGFQETQYF
TGTGCCAGCAGCTTGACGGCGGGGAGGGGTTTCCAAGAGACCCAGTACTTC
>TRBV5-1|NA|TRBJ1-3|NA
CASSLVGVGNTIYF
TGCGCCAGCAGCTTGGTAGGGGTAGGAAACACCATATATTTT
>TRBV20-1|NA|TRBJ2-3|TRBD2
CSASLAGPPDTQYF
TGCAGTGCTAGTCTAGCGGGTCCGCCAGATACGCAGTATTTT
>TRBV2|many|TRBJ2-2|NA
CASKRAVGGELFF
TGTGCCAGCAAGCGAGCGGTGGGCGGGGAGCTGTTTTTT
>TRBV29-1|many|TRBJ1-1|TRBD1
CSVTGGARTEAFF
TGCAGCGTTACAGGGGGCGCGCGGACTGAAGCTTTCTTT
>TRBV28|NA|TRBJ1-2|TRBD1
CASRTDRGAKNGYTF
TGTGCCAGCAGGACGGACAGGGGGGCGAAAAATGGCTACACCTTC
>TRBV6-2/TRBV6-3|many|TRBJ1-2|NA
CASKILQEPNYGYTF
TGTGCCAGCAAAATACTACAGGAACCCAACTATGGCTACACCTTC
>TRBV12-3/TRBV12-4|many|TRBJ1-5|TRBD1
CASSLQGASNQPQHF
TGTGCCAGCAGCTTACAGGGGGCGAGCAATCAGCCCCAGCATTTT
>TRBV9|few|TRBJ1-2|NA
CASSVVGGGYTF
TGTGCCAGCAGCGTAGTCGGGGGCGGCTACACCTTC